The 30 T cell receptor beta chains reported below all come from one sample, sequenced in a study of blood T cell repertoires in COVID-19. Libraries were prepared by immunoSEQ multiplex PCR; TCRdb keeps only in-frame clonotypes and omits some of them. Of 220,000 or so clones listed, roughly nine tenths are singletons. Specimen: PBMCs or T cells enriched from blood (not recorded which). All receptors come from a woman aged 18-29 years in a cohort exposed to, infected with or recovered from COVID-19 (not recorded which).

This clone was found once. This sequence joins TRBV29-1 and TRBJ2-1; tentative D call: TRBD1 (5 bases). Deletions cut 4 bases from V and 6 bases from J, with 7 bases between. The CDR3 totals 11 residues. In germline, CDR1 is SQVTM, CDR2 ANQGSEA. The CDR3 region is CSVVTANEQFF. CDR3 DNA: TGCAGCGTTGTGACAGCCAATGAGCAGTTCTTC.

The CDR3 sequence: CSATAGGYNNEQFF. CDR3 nucleotides: TGCAGCGCCACGGCGGGAGGATATAACAATGAGCAGTTCTTC. This rearrangement joins TRBV29-1 to TRBJ2-1; 8 nucleotides match TRBD2. Germline values: CDR1 SQVTM, CDR2 ANQGSEA. This CDR3 has 14 amino acids. Trimming cost V 7 bases and J 5 bases; bases outside gene matches: 10.

V gene TRBV6-5 combines with J gene TRBJ1-5, with D perhaps matching TRBD1 (5 bases). In germline, CDR1 is MNHEY, CDR2 SVGAGI. Trimming shortened V by 11 bases and J by 7 bases, and 18 bases separated the two germline ends. The CDR3 runs to 13 residues. The CDR3 region is CAWGAGGDQPQHF. CDR3 in DNA: TGTGCCTGGGGAGCGGGGGGAGACCAGCCCCAGCATTTT.

V and J are TRBV6-5 and TRBJ1-3, with 10 bases aligning to TRBD1. This CDR3 has 15 amino acids. Trimming removed 10 bases from V and 1 base from J; junction bases left unmatched: 7. Germline CDR1 reads MNHEY; CDR2 reads SVGAGI. CDR3 nucleotides: TGTGCCACTAAGCCGGGACAGGGGTCTGGAAACACCATATATTTT. Protein sequence: CATKPGQGSGNTIYF.

The genes are TRBV9 and TRBJ1-3; maybe TRBD1 (6 bases). The CDR3 consists of 16 residues. The germline CDR1 and CDR2 sequences are SGDLS and YYNGEE. V gave up 3 bases and J gave up 0 bases, with 13 bases separating them. The CDR3 protein is CASSGKQGHSGNTIYF. DNA for the CDR3: TGTGCCAGCAGCGGGAAACAGGGACACTCTGGAAACACCATATATTTT. Combining the CDR3 with reference TRBV9 and TRBJ1-3 gives the whole variable domain DSGVTQTPKHLITATGQRVTLRCSPRSGDLSVYWYQQSLDQGLQFLIQYYNGEERAKGNILERFSAQQFPDLHSELNLSSLELGDSALYFCASSGKQGHSGNTIYFGEGSWLTVV.

The chain recombines TRBV19 with TRBJ1-3, with TRBD1 identical over 7 bases. Germline V gene sequence: CDR1 LNHDA, CDR2 SQIVND (reference sequence). The CDR3 runs 13 residues. The V segment lost 7 bases and the J segment 4 bases; nucleotides outside the gene matches: 4. CDR3 DNA sequence: TGTGCCAGTACCGGGACAGTAGGAAACACCATATATTTT. It specifies CASTGTVGNTIYF.

The chain uses TRBV21-1 and TRBJ2-3; the table's D call of TRBD1 was not tested on the DNA. TRBV21-1 is designated a pseudogene. CDR3 length: 12 residues. The CDR3 DNA reads TGTGCCAGCCCGGTGCACAGAGATACGCAGTATTTT. Amino acid sequence: CASPVHRDTQYF.

This chain uses TRBV6-5 with TRBJ2-6, with D possibly TRBD1 on 5 matching bases. CDR1 MNHEY and CDR2 SVGAGI come from the germline V gene. The CDR3 contains 15 residues. Between the trimmed V and J ends, which lost 5 bases and 0 bases, there was a span of 8 bases. In DNA, the CDR3 is TGTGCCAGCAGTCAACAGGCCTCTGGGGCCAACGTCCTGACTTTC. Translation: CASSQQASGANVLTF.

J is TRBJ1-2 and V is TRBV19; tentative D call: TRBD1 (6 bases). CDR3 length: 18 residues. Germline CDR1 reads LNHDA; CDR2 reads SQIVND (reference sequence). V was cut by 0 bases and J by 4 bases, with 21 bases left in between. CDR3 amino acids: CASSIEEAGAMFRYGYTF. CDR3 DNA: TGTGCCAGTAGTATAGAAGAGGCAGGGGCCATGTTTCGCTATGGCTACACCTTC.

The gene calls are TRBV5-4 and TRBJ1-5; 8 nucleotides line up with TRBD1. Trimming removed 4 bases from V and 5 bases from J; junction bases left unmatched: 8. The CDR3 spans 15 residues. The germline V gene encodes CDR1 SGHNT and CDR2 YYREEE (reference sequence). The CDR3 DNA is TGTGCCAGCAGCCCCGACAGGGGCAGTCATCAGCCCCAGCATTTT. Translating gives CASSPDRGSHQPQHF.

The gene calls are TRBV20-1 and TRBJ2-3; the D gene is possibly TRBD2 (6 bases). Looked up from germline, CDR1 is DFQATT and CDR2 is SNEGSKA (reference sequence). V gave up 3 bases and J gave up 2 bases, with 15 bases separating them. CDR3 length equals 15 residues. The CDR3 region has the DNA TGCAGTGCTAGTACCCGGGAGCGAATCACAGATACGCAGTATTTT. It translates to CSASTRERITDTQYF.

The table lists this clone with a count of one. The chain combines TRBV5-3 with TRBJ2-5; 9 bases line up with TRBD1. TRBV5-3 is filed as an ORF, its function uncertain. This CDR3 has 17 amino acids. Unmatched junction bases numbered 12, after V lost 1 base and J lost 5 bases. Here the CDR3 reads CARSLSVRDRVEETQYF. The CDR3 DNA sequence: TGTGCCAGAAGCTTGTCGGTTCGGGACAGGGTGGAGGAGACCCAGTACTTC.

The chain carries TRBV12-5 and TRBJ2-7; unclear D gene. Germline assignment: CDR1 LGHNT and CDR2 FRNRAP. Trimming took off 5 bases at V and 0 bases at J, with 14 bases between the two ends. The CDR3 totals 15 residues. In DNA, the CDR3 is TGTGCTAGTGGTCCCCATGTGGCTCCCTCCTACGAGCAGTACTTC. Translating gives CASGPHVAPSYEQYF.

DNA for the CDR3: TGCGCCAGCAGCTTGGCGGGGGGACCCGGTGAGCAGTTCTTC. It specifies CASSLAGGPGEQFF. The chain is built from TRBV5-1 and TRBJ2-1; 7 bases agree with TRBD2. V was pared by 0 bases and J by 9 bases, with 6 bases of the junction left unmatched. In germline, CDR1 is SGHRS, CDR2 YFSETQ. This CDR3 has 14 amino acids.

The rearrangement joins TRBV3-1 (or the pseudogene TRBV3-2) to TRBJ2-2, with 8 positions matching TRBD2. Trimming cost V 1 base and J 7 bases; bases outside gene matches: 14. CDR3 length: 18 residues. Per germline, CDR1 LGHDT and CDR2 YNNKEL (reference sequence). Written as DNA, the CDR3 is TGTGCCAGCAGCCAAGCCCCTAGATCCGGGACTAGTGGCGGGGAGCTGTTTTTT. It translates to CASSQAPRSGTSGGELFF.

The chain combines TRBV27 with TRBJ1-2, with D tentatively TRBD1 (5 bases). Germline V gene sequence: CDR1 MNHEY, CDR2 SMNVEV (reference sequence). Between the trimmed V and J ends, which lost 2 bases and 4 bases, there was a span of 11 bases. CDR3 length equals 14 residues. The CDR3 region has the DNA TGTGCCAGCAGTTTAATCGCGGGGGGCTATGGCTACACCTTC. Its protein is CASSLIAGGYGYTF.

The chain combines TRBV5-4 with TRBJ1-4; 8 nucleotides match TRBD1. The J segment lost 7 bases and the V segment lost 2 bases, leaving 13 bases of the junction unmatched. The CDR3 length is 17 residues. Germline-derived CDR1 and CDR2 are SGHNT and YYREEE (reference sequence). The CDR3 nucleotides are TGTGCCAGCAGCTTCGGACAGGGAGGAGGCGCTGGTGAAAAACTGTTTTTT. Translation gives CASSFGQGGGAGEKLFF. Complete variable domain (other parts from reference TRBV5-4 and TRBJ1-4): ETGVTQSPTHLIKTRGQQVTLRCSSQSGHNTVSWYQQALGQGPQFIFQYYREEENGRGNFPPRFSGLQFPNYSSELNVNALELDDSALYLCASSFGQGGGAGEKLFFGSGTQLSVL.

The CDR3 coding sequence is TGTGCCTGGAGTCGAGGGACTAGCGGTATGGAGACCCAGTACTTC. Protein sequence: CAWSRGTSGMETQYF. The chain employs TRBV30 and TRBJ2-5; 11 bases are a match to TRBD2. The germline CDR1 and CDR2 sequences are GTSNPN and SVGIG (reference sequence). The CDR3 covers 15 residues. Trimming cost V 2 bases and J 5 bases; bases outside gene matches: 7. The complete variable domain, with remaining parts taken from reference TRBV30 and TRBJ2-5, reads SQTIHQWPATLVQPVGSPLSLECTVEGTSNPNLYWYRQAAGRGLQLLFYSVGIGQISSEVPQNLSASRPQDRQFILSSKKLLLSDSGFYLCAWSRGTSGMETQYFGPGTRLLVL.

The V and J genes are TRBV23-1 and TRBJ1-1, with D maybe TRBD1 (6 bases). TRBV23-1 counts as an open reading frame of uncertain function. Trimming stripped 6 bases from V and 1 base from J, with 15 bases between. This CDR3 is built from 15 residues. The CDR3 DNA reads as TGCGCCAGCAGCATTGGGGACACGGAGAACACTGAAGCTTTCTTT. This sequence encodes CASSIGDTENTEAFF.

This clone was recorded only once. J is TRBJ2-5 and V is TRBV12-3 or TRBV12-4, with TRBD1 matching over 7 bases. Germline trimming cut 6 bases from V and 5 bases from J; bases unmatched to any gene: 6. The CDR3 sequence is 13 residues long. The CDR3 sequence: CASSRQGMETQYF. The CDR3 DNA follows: TGTGCCAGCAGCAGACAGGGAATGGAGACCCAGTACTTC.

This clone was detected a few times. The V and J genes are TRBV13 and TRBJ1-2, with 7 bases identical to TRBD1. J lost 8 bases, V lost 5 bases, and 5 bases had no gene match. Germline loops: CDR1 PRHDT, CDR2 FYEKMQ (reference sequence). The CDR3 extends over 12 amino acids. DNA of the CDR3: TGTGCCAGCAGCGCTACAGGGGAAGGCTACACCTTC. Translating it yields CASSATGEGYTF. Based on the CDR3 plus reference TRBV13 and TRBJ1-2, the full variable domain is AAGVIQSPRHLIKEKRETATLKCYPIPRHDTVYWYQQGPGQDPQFLISFYEKMQSDKGSIPDRFSAQQFSDYHSELNMSSLELGDSALYFCASSATGEGYTFGSGTRLTVV.

The chain is built from TRBV4-1 and TRBJ1-3; D is perhaps TRBD1 (5 bases). V dropped 3 bases and J dropped 4 bases, with 25 bases sitting between them. Germline CDR1 MGHRA, CDR2 YSYEKL. This CDR3 contains 19 residues. In DNA, the CDR3 is TGCGCCAGCAGCCAGCCCCCCGTACGGGACTTTGGATCCGGAAACACCATATATTTT. Translation gives CASSQPPVRDFGSGNTIYF.

The chain employs TRBV9 and TRBJ1-6; perhaps TRBD1 as D (5 bases). Germline CDR1 is SGDLS and CDR2 is YYNGEE. Trimming shortened V by 7 bases and J by 0 bases, and 14 bases separated the two germline ends. CDR3 length: 16 amino acids. The CDR3 loop reads CASSSTAHSYNSPLHF. CDR3 nucleotides: TGTGCCAGCTCTTCGACAGCTCACTCCTATAATTCACCCCTCCACTTT.

The chain employs TRBV9 and TRBJ2-2; D uncertain. The germline V gene encodes CDR1 SGDLS and CDR2 YYNGEE. V was shortened by 4 bases and J by 7 bases, with 8 bases between the two germline ends. This CDR3 has 12 residues. As DNA, the CDR3 is TGTGCCAGCAGCCCTAGAGGCGGGGAGCTGTTTTTT. Residues: CASSPRGGELFF.

This sequence joins TRBV1 and TRBJ2-3; the D segment call TRBD2 is taken from the table without a DNA check. TRBV1 is a pseudogene. The CDR3 spans 17 residues. The CDR3 protein is CTSRPTGAGLALDTQYF. For the CDR3, the DNA is TGCACCAGCAGACCCACTGGCGCGGGGCTGGCACTGGATACGCAGTATTTT.

This clone appeared a single time. V and J are TRBV5-1 and TRBJ2-2; 9 bases are shared with TRBD1. V gave up 4 bases and J gave up 9 bases; unmatched junction bases: 13. CDR1 is SGHRS and CDR2 is YFSETQ in the germline V gene. There are 16 residues in the CDR3. CDR3 DNA: TGCGCCAGCAGCCCTAGTCGGGACAGGGCAGTTCGGGAGCTGTTTTTT. Translation: CASSPSRDRAVRELFF. The full variable domain, completed using reference TRBV5-1 and TRBJ2-2, is KAGVTQTPRYLIKTRGQQVTLSCSPISGHRSVSWYQQTPGQGLQFLFEYFSETQRNKGNFPGRFSGRQFSNSRSEMNVSTLELGDSALYLCASSPSRDRAVRELFFGEGSRLTVL.

V and J are TRBV2 and TRBJ2-1, with unresolved D. Germline V lookup: CDR1 SNHLY, CDR2 FYNNEI. The CDR3 is made up of 17 amino acids. Trimming took 2 bases from V and 0 from J, leaving 14 bases between them. The CDR3 is CASSETPPQASYNEQFF. The DNA of the CDR3 is TGTGCCAGCAGTGAAACCCCGCCGCAGGCCTCCTACAATGAGCAGTTCTTC. The full variable domain, its missing parts supplied by reference TRBV2 and TRBJ2-1, is EPEVTQTPSHQVTQMGQEVILRCVPISNHLYFYWYRQILGQKVEFLVSFYNNEISEKSEIFDDQFSVERPDGSNFTLKIRSTKLEDSAMYFCASSETPPQASYNEQFFGPGTRLTVL.

In this sample, this clone turned up a few times. The chain combines TRBV6-5 with TRBJ1-1, with D maybe TRBD1 (5 bases). In germline, CDR1 is MNHEY, CDR2 SVGAGI. Deletions cut 7 bases from V and 5 bases from J, with 14 bases between. There are 13 residues in the CDR3. CDR3 sequence (DNA): TGTGCCAGCAAACCAGGGCGGGAGACTGAAGCTTTCTTT. Translated: CASKPGRETEAFF.

In this sample, this clone turned up a few times. The rearrangement joins TRBV9 to TRBJ1-2; TRBD1 matches 10 bases. The CDR3 extends over 15 amino acids. The V segment lost 2 bases and the J segment 7 bases; nucleotides outside the gene matches: 8. The germline CDR1 and CDR2 sequences are SGDLS and YYNGEE. This CDR3 reads CASSVETGGQVGYTF. Here the CDR3 DNA reads TGTGCCAGCAGCGTCGAGACAGGGGGCCAGGTTGGCTACACCTTC.

This clone appeared a few times. The chain uses TRBV19 and TRBJ2-1; 8 nucleotides agree with TRBD2. Per germline, CDR1 LNHDA and CDR2 SQIVND (reference sequence). Trimming cost V 3 bases and J 8 bases; bases outside gene matches: 6. The CDR3 has 14 residues. CDR3 region: CASSMERELHEQFF. The CDR3 coding sequence is TGTGCCAGTAGTATGGAGCGGGAGTTGCATGAGCAGTTCTTC.